A single sample gave rise to the 22 T cell receptor beta chains below, sequenced in a study of siplizumab effects on memory and regulatory T cells (dated by TCRdb to between 2017 and 2020). Library preparation employed the immunoSEQ multiplex PCR assay. The clones in this table, taken by TCRdb from immuneACCESS, are in-frame only. Not every clone is retained; where verified, under half of the shortfall comes from an unresolved V gene, and the cause of the rest is unknown. The sample records under 150,000 clones, approximately 94% of which are singletons. Under 2% of the sample is held by the ten biggest clonotypes. The sequencing input was non-Treg CD4+ T cells sorted from blood. Sample cell subset or site, as interpreted from the label and publication: FACS-sorted unstimulated CD4+ non-regulatory T cells. These TCRs come from a human donor in good health.

The chain carries TRBV7-2 and TRBJ1-5; TRBD1 might be the D (6 bases). With 4 bases removed from V and 6 bases from J, the gap between germline ends came to 16 bases. The CDR3 extends over 15 amino acids. CDR1 and CDR2 from the germline V gene are SGHTA and FQGNSA. CDR3 amino acids: CASSSARGFGQPQHF. In DNA form, the CDR3 reads TGTGCCAGCAGCTCCGCCAGGGGTTTCGGTCAGCCCCAGCATTTT.

The rearrangement uses TRBV29-1 and TRBJ1-1; D gene uncertain. Germline CDR1 reads SQVTM; CDR2 reads ANQGSEA. This CDR3 spans 15 amino acids. V lost 6 bases, J lost 5 bases, and 22 bases lay in between. The chain's CDR3 is CSVTLAEGRGTEAFF. In nucleotides, the CDR3 is TGCAGCGTCACCCTCGCGGAGGGTCGAGGAACTGAAGCTTTCTTT.

In nucleotides, the CDR3 is TGCAGCGTAGCCGCAACTAATGAAAAACTGTTTTTT. Encoded protein: CSVAATNEKLFF. The chain links TRBV29-1 to TRBJ1-4; unclear D gene. This CDR3 has 12 residues. Germline V CDR1 and CDR2: SQVTM, ANQGSEA. The V end lost 6 bases, the J end lost 0 bases, and 5 bases lay between the germline ends.

The chain combines TRBV12-5 with TRBJ2-7; D gene uncertain. From germline, CDR1 is LGHNT and CDR2 FRNRAP. V was clipped by 0 bases and J by 1 base, with 10 bases between them. The length of the CDR3 is 15 residues. The CDR3 region has the DNA TGTGCTAGTGGTTTGGTAGGCGGACGTTCCTACGAGCAGTACTTC. Its protein product is CASGLVGGRSYEQYF.

The chain employs TRBV5-1 and TRBJ2-7; 7 bases line up with TRBD1. The junction had 3 bases not matched to a gene; V was cut back by 4 bases and J by 2 bases. Germline V CDR1 and CDR2: SGHRS, YFSETQ. This CDR3 has 13 residues. The DNA for the CDR3 is TGCGCCAGCAGCATGGGACAGACCTACGAGCAGTACTTC. Protein: CASSMGQTYEQYF.

The chain links TRBV18 to TRBJ2-5; 7 nucleotides line up with TRBD1. The CDR3 is made up of 14 amino acids. Per the germline V gene, CDR1 is KGHSH and CDR2 is LQKENI. V lost 4 bases, J lost 1 base, and 3 bases stayed unmatched. CDR3 sequence reads: CASSQGQTQETQYF. The CDR3, as DNA: TGTGCCAGCTCACAGGGACAGACCCAAGAGACCCAGTACTTC. Using reference TRBV18 and TRBJ2-5 for the parts outside the CDR3, the full variable domain is NAGVMQNPRHLVRRRGQEARLRCSPMKGHSHVYWYRQLPEEGLKFMVYLQKENIIDESGMPKERFSAEFPKEGPSILRIQQVVRGDSAAYFCASSQGQTQETQYFGPGTRLLVL.

The chain links TRBV6-5 to TRBJ1-2, with D tentatively TRBD1 (5 bases). This CDR3 contains 14 residues. Trimming cost V 2 bases and J 8 bases, with 15 bases left between them. CDR1 and CDR2 (germline): MNHEY, SVGAGI. The DNA for the CDR3 is TGTGCCAGCAGTTACGCTGGGCTGGGGGGAGGCTACACCTTC. This translates into CASSYAGLGGGYTF.

This chain joins TRBV6-4 and TRBJ1-1; D might be TRBD1 (5 bases). Germline values: CDR1 MRHNA, CDR2 SNTAGT. This CDR3 spans 13 amino acids. Trimming removed 6 bases from V and 5 bases from J, with 13 bases in between. CDR3 in amino acids: CASSQAQGTEAFF. The CDR3 nucleotides are TGTGCCAGCAGCCAAGCTCAGGGTACTGAAGCTTTCTTT.

The chain couples TRBV6-5 to TRBJ2-7; D remains ambiguous. V was shortened by 10 bases and J by 5 bases, with 15 bases between the two germline ends. Germline lookup yields CDR1 MNHEY and CDR2 SVGAGI. CDR3 length equals 12 residues. CDR3 coding DNA: TGTGCCACGAGCCCCTTGTCCAACGAGCAGTACTTC. Translated: CATSPLSNEQYF.

The sample holds one count of this clone. V usage is TRBV29-1 and J usage is TRBJ2-2, with 12 bases fitting TRBD2. The CDR3 has 13 residues. Germline V gene data show CDR1 as SQVTM and CDR2 as ANQGSEA. J was trimmed by 7 bases and V by 7 bases; bases with no gene match: 4. CDR3 bases: TGCAGCGCTAGGGGACTAGCGGGCGGGGAGCTGTTTTTT. This codes for CSARGLAGGELFF.

This rearrangement joins TRBV5-1 to TRBJ2-3, with D possibly matching TRBD1 (6 bases). CDR3 size: 16 residues. CDR1 SGHRS and CDR2 YFSETQ come from the germline V gene. V was cut by 3 bases and J by 3 bases, with 17 bases left in between. For the CDR3, the DNA is TGCGCCAGCAGCTCCTCGACAGGCGGGTTGACAGATACGCAGTATTTT. Its translation: CASSSSTGGLTDTQYF.

The chain is built from TRBV28 and TRBJ1-4; tentatively, D is TRBD1 (6 bases). The germline V gene encodes CDR1 MDHEN and CDR2 SYDVKM. Trimming pared 5 bases from V and 7 bases from J, leaving 14 bases between. The CDR3 has 14 residues. The CDR3 coding sequence is TGTGCCAGCAGTCGACAGGTTTCCGGTGAAAAACTGTTTTTT. This translates into CASSRQVSGEKLFF.

This sequence joins TRBV6-6 and TRBJ2-7, with D tentatively TRBD1 (6 bases). The CDR3 has 14 amino acids. V lost 5 bases and J lost 2, with 13 bases in between. CDR1 is MNHNY and CDR2 is SVGAGI in the germline V gene (reference sequence). CDR3 in amino acids: CASSVTGSTYEQYF. DNA for the CDR3: TGTGCCAGCAGTGTGACAGGTTCGACCTACGAGCAGTACTTC.

The chain uses TRBV7-3 and TRBJ2-2; 14 bases line up with TRBD2. V lost 5 bases to trimming and J lost 7 bases; unmatched junction nucleotides: 9. CDR1 and CDR2 from the germline V gene are SGHTA and FQGTGA. This CDR3 spans 17 amino acids. CDR3 nucleotide sequence: TGTGCCAGCAGCCGCACGGGACTAGCGGGAGAGCGCGGGGAGCTGTTTTTT. Protein: CASSRTGLAGERGELFF.

This clone was observed a handful of times. The V call is TRBV18, the J call TRBJ1-1; weak D call: TRBD1 (5 bases). In germline, CDR1 is KGHSH, CDR2 LQKENI. This CDR3 has 13 amino acids. V shed 3 bases and J shed 7 bases, with 12 bases lying between them. The CDR3 sequence is CASSPRGEGEAFF. The CDR3 DNA reads TGTGCCAGCTCACCGAGGGGAGAGGGTGAAGCTTTCTTT.

The CDR3 bases are TGTGCCAGCAGCTTGGGGCGGGAGACCCAGTACTTC. As protein: CASSLGRETQYF. This sequence joins TRBV7-2 and TRBJ2-5; perhaps TRBD1 as D (5 bases). This CDR3 is 12 amino acids long. The V gene lost 3 bases and the J gene lost 5 bases, with 7 bases spanning the gap. Germline CDR1 and CDR2: SGHTA and FQGNSA.

The chain couples TRBV4-1 to TRBJ1-4; D gene uncertain. Trimming stripped 3 bases from V and 0 bases from J, with 20 bases between. In germline, CDR1 is MGHRA, CDR2 YSYEKL. The CDR3 sequence is 19 residues long. CDR3 nucleotide sequence: TGCGCCAGCAGCCATGACCAGACGCGCTGGGGAGCAACTAATGAAAAACTGTTTTTT. Translation gives CASSHDQTRWGATNEKLFF.

This clone was observed once. V is TRBV6-5 and J is TRBJ2-5, with unresolved D. The CDR3 runs to 12 residues. The germline V gene encodes CDR1 MNHEY and CDR2 SVGAGI. V lost 5 bases, J lost 3 bases, and 7 bases lay in between. CDR3 loop: CASSRPKETQYF. The DNA of the CDR3 is TGTGCCAGCAGTCGGCCAAAAGAGACCCAGTACTTC.

V usage is TRBV12-5 and J usage is TRBJ2-5; unclear D gene. Trimming removed 6 bases at V and 5 bases at J, with 7 bases between. The CDR3 sequence is 11 residues long. The germline gives CDR1 LGHNT, CDR2 FRNRAP. The CDR3 sequence is CASGGSETQYF. CDR3 nucleotide sequence: TGTGCTAGTGGGGGGTCGGAGACCCAGTACTTC.

The V call is TRBV2, the J call TRBJ2-3; D possibly uses TRBD1 or TRBD2 (5 bases each). With 7 bases removed from V and 7 bases from J, the gap between germline ends came to 21 bases. This CDR3 comprises 15 residues. Germline assignment: CDR1 SNHLY and CDR2 FYNNEI. CDR3 sequence (DNA): TGTGCCAGCACTCACGACCTCACTCCGGGACATACGCAGTATTTT. Protein: CASTHDLTPGHTQYF.

The chain has TRBV4-1 and TRBJ1-2; 7 bases align to TRBD1. The CDR3 sequence is 16 residues long. Germline values: CDR1 MGHRA, CDR2 YSYEKL. With 0 bases clipped from V and 6 bases from J, the junction kept 10 bases outside the gene matches. CDR3 sequence: CASSQETGRGFDGYTF. The CDR3 DNA reads as TGCGCCAGCAGCCAAGAAACGGGCAGGGGGTTCGATGGCTACACCTTC.

This chain uses TRBV9 with TRBJ1-2, with D perhaps matching TRBD1 (5 bases). The CDR3 extends over 15 amino acids. Germline V gene lookup returns CDR1 SGDLS and CDR2 YYNGEE. Trimming shortened V by 4 bases and J by 1 base, and 14 bases separated the two germline ends. The CDR3: CASSNRDRDNYGYTF. The CDR3 bases are TGTGCCAGCAGCAACCGGGACCGAGATAACTATGGCTACACCTTC.